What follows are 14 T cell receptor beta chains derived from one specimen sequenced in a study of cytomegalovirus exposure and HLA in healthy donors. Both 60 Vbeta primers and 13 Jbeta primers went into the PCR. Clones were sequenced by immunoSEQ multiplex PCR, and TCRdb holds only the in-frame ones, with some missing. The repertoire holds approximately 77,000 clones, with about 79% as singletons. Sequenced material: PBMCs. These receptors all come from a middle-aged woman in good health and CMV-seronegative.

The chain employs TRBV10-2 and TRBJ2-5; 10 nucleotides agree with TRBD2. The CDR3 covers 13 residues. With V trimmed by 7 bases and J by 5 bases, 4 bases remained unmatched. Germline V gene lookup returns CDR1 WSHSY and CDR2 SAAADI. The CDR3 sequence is CASILAGDETQYF. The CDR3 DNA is TGCGCCAGCATCCTAGCGGGGGATGAGACCCAGTACTTC.

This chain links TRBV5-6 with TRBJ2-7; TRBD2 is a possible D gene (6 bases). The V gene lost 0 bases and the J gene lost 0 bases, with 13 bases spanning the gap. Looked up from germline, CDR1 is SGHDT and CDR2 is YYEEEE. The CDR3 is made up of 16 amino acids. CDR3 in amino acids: CASSLAGGLHSYEQYF. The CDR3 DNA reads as TGTGCCAGCAGCTTGGCCGGGGGACTCCACTCCTACGAGCAGTACTTC.

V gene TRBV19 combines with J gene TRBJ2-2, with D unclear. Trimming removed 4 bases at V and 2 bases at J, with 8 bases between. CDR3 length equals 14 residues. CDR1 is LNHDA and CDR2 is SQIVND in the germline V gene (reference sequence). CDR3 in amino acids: CASSTNRNTGELFF. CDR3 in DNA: TGTGCCAGTAGTACGAACAGAAACACCGGGGAGCTGTTTTTT.

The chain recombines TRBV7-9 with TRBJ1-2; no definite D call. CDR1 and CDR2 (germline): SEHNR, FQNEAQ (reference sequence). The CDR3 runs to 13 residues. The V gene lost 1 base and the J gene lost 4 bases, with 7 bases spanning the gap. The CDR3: CASSLDLSYGYTF. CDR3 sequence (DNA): TGTGCCAGCAGCTTAGATCTATCCTATGGCTACACCTTC.

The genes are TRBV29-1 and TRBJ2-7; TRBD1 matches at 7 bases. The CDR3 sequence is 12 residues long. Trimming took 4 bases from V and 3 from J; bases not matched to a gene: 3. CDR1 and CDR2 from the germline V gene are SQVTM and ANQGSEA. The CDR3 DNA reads TGCAGCGTTGTGGGACAGTACTACGAGCAGTACTTC. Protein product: CSVVGQYYEQYF.

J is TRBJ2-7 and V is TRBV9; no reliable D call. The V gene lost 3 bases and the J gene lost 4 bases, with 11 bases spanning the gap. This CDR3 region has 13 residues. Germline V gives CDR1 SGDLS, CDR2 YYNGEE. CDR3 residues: CASSGDNPYEQYF. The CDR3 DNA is TGTGCCAGCAGCGGCGACAACCCTTACGAGCAGTACTTC.

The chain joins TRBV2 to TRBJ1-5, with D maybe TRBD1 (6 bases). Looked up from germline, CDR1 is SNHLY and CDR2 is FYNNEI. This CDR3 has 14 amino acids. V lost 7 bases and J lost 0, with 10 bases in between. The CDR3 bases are TGTGCCAGCACAGGGGCCCATAGCAATCAGCCCCAGCATTTT. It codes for CASTGAHSNQPQHF.

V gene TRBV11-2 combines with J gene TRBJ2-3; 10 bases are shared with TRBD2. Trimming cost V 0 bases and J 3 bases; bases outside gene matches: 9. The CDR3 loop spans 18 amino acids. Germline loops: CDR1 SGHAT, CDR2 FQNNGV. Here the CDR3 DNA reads TGTGCCAGCAGCTTAGATCGGGCTAGCGGGAGTCGGACAGATACGCAGTATTTT. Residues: CASSLDRASGSRTDTQYF.

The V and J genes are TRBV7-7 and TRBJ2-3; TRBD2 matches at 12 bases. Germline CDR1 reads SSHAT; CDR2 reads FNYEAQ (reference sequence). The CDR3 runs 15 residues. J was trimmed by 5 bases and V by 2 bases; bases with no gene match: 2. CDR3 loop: CASSLLAGGGDTQYF. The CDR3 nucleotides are TGTGCCAGCAGCTTACTAGCGGGAGGGGGAGATACGCAGTATTTT.

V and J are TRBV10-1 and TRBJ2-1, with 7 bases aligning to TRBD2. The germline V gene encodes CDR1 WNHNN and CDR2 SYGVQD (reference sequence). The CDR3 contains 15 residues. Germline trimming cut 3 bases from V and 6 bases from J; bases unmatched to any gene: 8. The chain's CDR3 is CASSDPGLVGNEQFF. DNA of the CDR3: TGCGCCAGCAGTGACCCTGGACTAGTAGGCAATGAGCAGTTCTTC.

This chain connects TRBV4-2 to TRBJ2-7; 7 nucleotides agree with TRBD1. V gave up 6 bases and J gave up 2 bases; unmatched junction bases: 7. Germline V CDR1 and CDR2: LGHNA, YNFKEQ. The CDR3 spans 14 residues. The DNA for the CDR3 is TGTGCCAGCAGACCTGACAGGGAACCCTACGAGCAGTACTTC. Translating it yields CASRPDREPYEQYF.

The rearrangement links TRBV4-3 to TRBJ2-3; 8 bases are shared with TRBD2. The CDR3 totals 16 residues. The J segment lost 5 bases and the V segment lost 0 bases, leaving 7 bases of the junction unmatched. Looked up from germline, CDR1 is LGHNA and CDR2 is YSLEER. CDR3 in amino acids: CASSQDSGSDRDTQYF. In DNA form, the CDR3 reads TGCGCCAGCAGCCAAGACAGCGGGAGTGATAGAGATACGCAGTATTTT.

In DNA form, the CDR3 reads TGCGCCAGCAGCTCCGTGGGCGGGGGGGCGAATACGCAGTATTTT. It specifies CASSSVGGGANTQYF. V gene TRBV5-1 combines with J gene TRBJ2-3; 9 nucleotides match TRBD2. The CDR3 spans 15 residues. Germline V CDR1 and CDR2: SGHRS, YFSETQ. The J segment lost 7 bases and the V segment lost 3 bases, leaving 9 bases of the junction unmatched.

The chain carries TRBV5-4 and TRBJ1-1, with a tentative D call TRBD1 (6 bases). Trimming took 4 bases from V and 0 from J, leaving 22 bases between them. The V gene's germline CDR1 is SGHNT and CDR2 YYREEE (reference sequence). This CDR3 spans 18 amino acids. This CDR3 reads CASSGRTPGGGMNTEAFF. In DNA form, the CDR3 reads TGTGCCAGCAGCGGAAGGACTCCGGGGGGCGGTATGAACACTGAAGCTTTCTTT.